The TCR beta chain described here comes from a study of cytomegalovirus exposure and HLA in healthy donors. Germline V lookup: CDR1 SEHNR, CDR2 FQNEAQ (reference sequence). The V end was cut by 6 bases, the J end by 9 bases, with 9 bases between. This CDR3 has 10 residues. Use of 60 Vbeta and 13 Jbeta primers characterized the PCR. Profiled with immunoSEQ multiplex PCR; TCRdb holds only in-frame clones, not every one. The profile shows about 130,000 clones, roughly four fifths of them singletons. The sequence came from a woman aged 50 to 60 in good health and CMV-seropositive. Sequenced input: PBMCs. V and J are TRBV7-9 and TRBJ2-7, with D possibly matching TRBD2 (5 bases). The CDR3 sequence is CASRVRGQYF. The CDR3 nucleotides read TGTGCCAGCAGGGTACGGGGGCAGTACTTC.